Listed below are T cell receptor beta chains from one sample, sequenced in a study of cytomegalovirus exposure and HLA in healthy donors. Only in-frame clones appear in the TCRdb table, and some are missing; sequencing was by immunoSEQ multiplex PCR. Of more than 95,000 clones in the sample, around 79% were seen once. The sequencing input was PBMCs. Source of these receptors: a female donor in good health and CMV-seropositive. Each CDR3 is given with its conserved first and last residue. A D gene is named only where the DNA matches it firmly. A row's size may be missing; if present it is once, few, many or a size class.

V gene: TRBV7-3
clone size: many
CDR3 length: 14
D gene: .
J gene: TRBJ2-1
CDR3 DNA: TGTGCCAGCAGCCCCCAACGTCTATACAATGAGCAGTTCTTC
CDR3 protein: CASSPQRLYNEQFF

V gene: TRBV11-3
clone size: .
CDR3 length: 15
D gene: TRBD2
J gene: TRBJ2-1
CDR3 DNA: TGTGCCAGCAGCTTCCAGACTAGCGGGATGAATGAGCAGTTCTTC
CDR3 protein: CASSFQTSGMNEQFF

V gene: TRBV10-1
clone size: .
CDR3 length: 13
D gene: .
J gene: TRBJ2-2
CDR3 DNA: TGCGCCAGCAGTGAGTTTGAGACCGGGGAGCTGTTTTTT
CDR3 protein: CASSEFETGELFF

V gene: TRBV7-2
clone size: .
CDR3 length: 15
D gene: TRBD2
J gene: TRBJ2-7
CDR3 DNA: TGTGCCAGCATCAAACTAGCGGGGGGGCCCTACGAGCAGTACTTC
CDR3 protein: CASIKLAGGPYEQYF

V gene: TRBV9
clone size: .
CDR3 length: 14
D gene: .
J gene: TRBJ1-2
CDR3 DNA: TGTGCCAGCAGCGCGCTACAGGGTAAAGGGGGCTACACCTTC
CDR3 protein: CASSALQGKGGYTF

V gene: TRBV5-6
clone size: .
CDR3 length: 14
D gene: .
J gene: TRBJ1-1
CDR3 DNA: TGTGCCAGCAGCTTGATCCGAACTAACACTGAAGCTTTCTTT
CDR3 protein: CASSLIRTNTEAFF

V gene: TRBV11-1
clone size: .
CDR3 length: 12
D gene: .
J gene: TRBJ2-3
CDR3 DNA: TGTGCCAGCAGACTACGTGGGGATACGCAGTATTTT
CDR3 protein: CASRLRGDTQYF

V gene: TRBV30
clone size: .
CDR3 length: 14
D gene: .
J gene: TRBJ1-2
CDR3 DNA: TGTGCCTGGAGGGACCGGGACATCCGGTATGGCTACACCTTC
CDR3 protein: CAWRDRDIRYGYTF

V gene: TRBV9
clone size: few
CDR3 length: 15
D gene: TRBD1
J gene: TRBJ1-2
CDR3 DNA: TGTGCCAGCAGCGTCGGACAGGGATGGGTCTATGGCTACACCTTC
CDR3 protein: CASSVGQGWVYGYTF

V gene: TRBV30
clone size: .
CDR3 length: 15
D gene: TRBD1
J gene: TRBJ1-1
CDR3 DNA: TGTGCCTGGAGGTCCCCAACAGGGGGCAGGACTGAAGCTTTCTTT
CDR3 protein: CAWRSPTGGRTEAFF

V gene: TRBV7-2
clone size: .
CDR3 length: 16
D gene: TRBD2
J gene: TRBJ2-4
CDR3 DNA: TGTGCCAGCAGCGCCTCAACGGCGGGGGGGCAAAACATTCAGTACTTC
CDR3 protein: CASSASTAGGQNIQYF

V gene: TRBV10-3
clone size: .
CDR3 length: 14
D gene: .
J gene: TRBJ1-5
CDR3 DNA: TGTGCCATCAGTGAGTCGAGAGGGGAGGGGGCCCAGCATTTT
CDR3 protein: CAISESRGEGAQHF

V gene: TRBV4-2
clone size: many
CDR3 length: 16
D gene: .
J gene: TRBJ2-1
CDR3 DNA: TGTGCCAGCAGCCAAGAAATCAGCGGTCCCTACAATGAGCAGTTCTTC
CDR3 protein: CASSQEISGPYNEQFF

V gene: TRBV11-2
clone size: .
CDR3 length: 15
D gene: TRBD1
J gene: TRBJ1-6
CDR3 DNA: TGTGCCAGCAGCTTAGACGGGACAGCCAATTCACCCCTCCACTTT
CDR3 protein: CASSLDGTANSPLHF

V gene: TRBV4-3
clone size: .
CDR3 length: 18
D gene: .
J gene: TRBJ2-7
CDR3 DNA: TGCGCCAGCAGCCAACATTATTTAGGGTCGGGAAAGTCCTACGAGCAGTACTTC
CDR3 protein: CASSQHYLGSGKSYEQYF

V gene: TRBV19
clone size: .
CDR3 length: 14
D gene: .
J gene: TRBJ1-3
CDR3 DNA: TGTGCCAGTAGTATAACCGGGTCTGGAAACACCATATATTTT
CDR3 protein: CASSITGSGNTIYF

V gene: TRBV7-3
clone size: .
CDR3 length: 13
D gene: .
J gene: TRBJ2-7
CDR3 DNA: TGTGCCAGCAGCTTAACGGCAGGCTACGAGCAGTACTTC
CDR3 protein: CASSLTAGYEQYF

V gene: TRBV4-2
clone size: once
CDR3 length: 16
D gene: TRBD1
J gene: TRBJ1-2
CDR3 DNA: TGTGCCAGCAGCCAAGAGACGGGACAGGCAACCTATGGCTACACCTTC
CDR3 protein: CASSQETGQATYGYTF

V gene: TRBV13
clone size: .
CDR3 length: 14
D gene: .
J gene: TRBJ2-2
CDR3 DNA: TGTGCCAGCAGCTTAGTGCCAGAAGCCGGGGAGCTGTTTTTT
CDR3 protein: CASSLVPEAGELFF

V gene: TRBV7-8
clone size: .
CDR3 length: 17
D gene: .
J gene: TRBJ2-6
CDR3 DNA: TGTGCCAGCAGCTTAGGTTCCGTCCGCTCTGGGGCCAACGTCCTGACTTTC
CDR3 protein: CASSLGSVRSGANVLTF

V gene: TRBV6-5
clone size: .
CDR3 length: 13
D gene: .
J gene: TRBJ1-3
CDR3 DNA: TGTGCCAGCCGTTCCCCAAATGGAAACACCATATATTTT
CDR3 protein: CASRSPNGNTIYF

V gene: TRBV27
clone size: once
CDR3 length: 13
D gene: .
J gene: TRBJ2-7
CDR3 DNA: TGTGCCAGCACTCGACACCCCCGTTTCGAGCAGTACTTC
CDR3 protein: CASTRHPRFEQYF